This TCR beta chain was sequenced in a study of vaccination effects on CD4 cells after COVID-19. Study-wide results and caveats: The study got few convalescent patients and did not collect any early post-infection timepoints.

A note on this clone: What it recognizes is unknown.

CDR1 and CDR2 (germline): SGHTA, FQGTGA. The V segment lost 5 bases and the J segment 6 bases; nucleotides outside the gene matches: 8. There are 15 residues in the CDR3. Antigen-specific CD4+ T cells were first expanded with viral peptide pools by the ViraFEST assay and only then sequenced. Following an approximately ten-day culture, CD4+ T cells were purified. All study participants received two doses of BNT162b2 or mRNA-1273 vaccine. Sequenced by immunoSEQ multiplex PCR; TCRdb stores in-frame clones only, minus some. The sample has roughly 71,000 clones; 76% are singletons. The TCR comes from a human donor who received a COVID-19 vaccine. The sample in question was CD4+ T cells from PBMCs cultured with HCoV-OC43 spike peptides, obtained after COVID-19 vaccination. This sample's subset: HCoV-OC43 spike overlapping peptide pool stimulation. The gene calls are TRBV7-3 and TRBJ2-3; 10 bases map to TRBD1. CDR3 in DNA: TGTGCCAGCAGCCAAGGACAGGGGGTATTGGATACGCAGTATTTT. This sequence encodes CASSQGQGVLDTQYF. The full variable domain, its missing parts supplied by reference TRBV7-3 and TRBJ2-3, is GAGVSQTPSNKVTEKGKYVELRCDPISGHTALYWYRQSLGQGPEFLIYFQGTGAADDSGLPNDRFFAVRPEGSVSTLKIQRTERGDSAVYLCASSQGQGVLDTQYFGPGTRLTVL.